The T cell receptor beta chain described here comes from a study of control samples from healthy donors and cancer patients. This clone was seen a few times. Clones were sequenced by immunoSEQ multiplex PCR, and TCRdb holds only the in-frame ones, with some missing. The sample consists of roughly 180,000 clones, approximately 92% of them appearing once. Germline assignment: CDR1 LNHDA and CDR2 SQIVND (reference sequence). V gave up 5 bases and J gave up 6 bases, with 11 bases separating them. The CDR3 spans 13 residues. V usage is TRBV19 and J usage is TRBJ1-5, with D possibly being TRBD1 (5 bases). Sequenced input: blood. The TCR comes from a woman in her sixties or seventies in good health. Here the CDR3 reads CASSPGQSQPQHF. CDR3 nucleotide sequence: TGTGCCAGTAGTCCCGGACAAAGTCAGCCCCAGCATTTT.